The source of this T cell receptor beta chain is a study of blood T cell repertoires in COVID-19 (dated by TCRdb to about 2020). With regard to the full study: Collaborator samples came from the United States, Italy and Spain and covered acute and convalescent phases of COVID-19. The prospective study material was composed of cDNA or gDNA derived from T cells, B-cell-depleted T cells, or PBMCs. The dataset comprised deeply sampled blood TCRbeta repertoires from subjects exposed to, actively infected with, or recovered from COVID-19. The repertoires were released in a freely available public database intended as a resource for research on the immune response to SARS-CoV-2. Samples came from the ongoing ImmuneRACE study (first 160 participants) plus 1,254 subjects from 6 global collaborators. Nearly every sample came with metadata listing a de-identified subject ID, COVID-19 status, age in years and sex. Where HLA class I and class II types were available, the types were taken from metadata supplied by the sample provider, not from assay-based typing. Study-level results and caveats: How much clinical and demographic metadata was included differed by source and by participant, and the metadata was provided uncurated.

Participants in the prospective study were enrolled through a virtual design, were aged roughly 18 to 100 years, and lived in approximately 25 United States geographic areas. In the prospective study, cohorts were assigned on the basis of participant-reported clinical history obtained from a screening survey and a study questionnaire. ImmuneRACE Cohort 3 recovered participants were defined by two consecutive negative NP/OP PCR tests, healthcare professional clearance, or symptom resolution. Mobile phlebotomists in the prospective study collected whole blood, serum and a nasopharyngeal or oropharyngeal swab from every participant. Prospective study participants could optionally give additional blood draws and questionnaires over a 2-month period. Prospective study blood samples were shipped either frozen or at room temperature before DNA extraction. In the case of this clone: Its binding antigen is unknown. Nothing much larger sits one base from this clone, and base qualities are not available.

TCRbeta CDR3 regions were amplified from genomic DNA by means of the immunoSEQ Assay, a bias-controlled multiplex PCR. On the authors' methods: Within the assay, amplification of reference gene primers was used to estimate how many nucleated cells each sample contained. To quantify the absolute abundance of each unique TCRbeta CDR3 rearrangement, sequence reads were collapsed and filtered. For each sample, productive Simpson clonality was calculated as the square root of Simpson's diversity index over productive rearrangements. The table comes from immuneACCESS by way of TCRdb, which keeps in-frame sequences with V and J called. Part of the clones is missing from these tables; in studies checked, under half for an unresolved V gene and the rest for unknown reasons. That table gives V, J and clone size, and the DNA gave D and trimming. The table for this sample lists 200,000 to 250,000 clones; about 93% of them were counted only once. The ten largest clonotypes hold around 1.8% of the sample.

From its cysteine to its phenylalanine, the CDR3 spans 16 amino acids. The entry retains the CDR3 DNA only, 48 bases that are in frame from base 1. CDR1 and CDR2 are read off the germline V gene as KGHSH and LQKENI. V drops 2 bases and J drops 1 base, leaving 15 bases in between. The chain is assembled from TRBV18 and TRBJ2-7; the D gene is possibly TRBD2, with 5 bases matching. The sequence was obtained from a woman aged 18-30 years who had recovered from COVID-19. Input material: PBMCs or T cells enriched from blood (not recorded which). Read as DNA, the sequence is TGTGCCAGCTCACCAGTCGGAACGGGATGGTCCTACGAGCAGTACTTC. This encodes CASSPVGTGWSYEQYF.